This TCR beta chain was sequenced in a study of long-term antiretroviral therapy in people with HIV. In the case of this clone: Its antigen is unknown.

Overall study findings and caveats: Relative to control repertoires, HIV repertoires exhibited narrower CDR3 length ranges. Increased diversity was seen after ART, yet it remained lower than in transplant donor controls.

Run at survey level, the immunoSEQ assay was version v3.0. Profiling relied on immunoSEQ multiplex PCR, and the TCRdb table lists in-frame clones only, not all of them. The data contain about 17,000 clones, around 90% of them singletons. Each specimen consisted of 1-10 million cryopreserved PBMC prior to extraction of DNA. The clonotype was recovered from a man aged 45-60 years with HIV. The starting material was unsorted PBMCs, obtained 6.9 years after starting antiretroviral therapy.

The CDR3 loop is CASSTLNMNTEAFF. CDR3 DNA sequence: TGTGCCAGCAGCACCCTAAATATGAACACTGAAGCTTTCTTT. The chain uses TRBV7-3 and TRBJ1-1, with D uncertain. The V gene lost 5 bases and the J gene lost 0 bases, with 10 bases spanning the gap. CDR1 and CDR2 from the germline V gene are SGHTA and FQGTGA. The CDR3 spans 14 residues.